This T cell receptor beta chain was sequenced during a study of monozygotic twins with cystic fibrosis. The study, taken as a whole, reports: The repertoire was suggested to be naive-dominated, clonality median around 0.0089.

The method was immunoSEQ multiplex PCR; TCRdb's version includes in-frame clones alone and lacks a portion of them. There are around 30,000 clones in the sample; 90% occur only once, and about 0.54% lies in the top ten. Regarding this clone: Its matching antigen is unknown.

The V gene's germline CDR1 is SGHTA and CDR2 FQGNSA. With 2 bases removed from V and 3 bases from J, the gap between germline ends came to 5 bases. CDR3 length: 12 residues. The specimen sequenced was blood. This chain connects TRBV7-2 to TRBJ2-7; D gene uncertain. The source is a girl aged 2-10 years with cystic fibrosis. The CDR3 spells CASSLYSYEQYF. The CDR3 DNA is TGTGCCAGCAGCTTATATAGCTACGAGCAGTACTTC.